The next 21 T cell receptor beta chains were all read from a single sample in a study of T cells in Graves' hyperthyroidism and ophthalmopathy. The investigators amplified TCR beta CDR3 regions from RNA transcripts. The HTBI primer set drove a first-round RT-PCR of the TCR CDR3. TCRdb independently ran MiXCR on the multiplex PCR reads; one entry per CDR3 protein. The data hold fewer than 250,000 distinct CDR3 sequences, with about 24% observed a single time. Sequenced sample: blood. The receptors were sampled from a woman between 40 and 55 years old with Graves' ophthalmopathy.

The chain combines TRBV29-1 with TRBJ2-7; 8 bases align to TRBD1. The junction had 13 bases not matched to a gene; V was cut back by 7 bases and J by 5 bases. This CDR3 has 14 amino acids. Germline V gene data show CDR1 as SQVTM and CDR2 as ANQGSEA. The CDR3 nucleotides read TGCAGCGCCTTACCTCAGGACAGGGTGCACGAGCAGTACTTC. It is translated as CSALPQDRVHEQYF.

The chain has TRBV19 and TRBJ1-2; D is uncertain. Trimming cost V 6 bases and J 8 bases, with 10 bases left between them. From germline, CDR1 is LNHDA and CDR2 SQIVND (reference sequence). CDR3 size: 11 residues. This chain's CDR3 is CASSWERGYTF. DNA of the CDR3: TGTGCCAGTAGCTGGGAGCGAGGCTACACCTTC. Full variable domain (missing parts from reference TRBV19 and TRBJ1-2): DGGITQSPKYLFRKEGQNVTLSCEQNLNHDAMYWYRQDPGQGLRLIYYSQIVNDFQKGDIAEGYSVSREKKESFPLTVTSAQKNPTAFYLCASSWERGYTFGSGTRLTVV.

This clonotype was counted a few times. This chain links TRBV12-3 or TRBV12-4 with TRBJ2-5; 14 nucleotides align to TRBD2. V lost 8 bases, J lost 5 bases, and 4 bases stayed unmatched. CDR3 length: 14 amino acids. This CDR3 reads CASGTSGSWETQYF. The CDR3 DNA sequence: TGTGCCAGCGGGACTAGCGGGAGTTGGGAGACCCAGTACTTC.

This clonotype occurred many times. The CDR3 here is CASSLTDSNSPLHF. CDR3 DNA sequence: TGTGCCAGCAGCTTGACGGACAGTAATTCACCCCTCCACTTT. The chain uses TRBV7-9 and TRBJ1-6; perhaps TRBD1 as D (6 bases). CDR3 size: 14 residues. V lost 3 bases to trimming and J lost 6 bases, with 9 bases between them. Germline assignment: CDR1 SEHNR and CDR2 FQNEAQ (reference sequence).

This CDR3 is CASSLLQMTGELFF. In DNA form, the CDR3 reads TGTGCCAGCAGCTTATTACAGATGACCGGGGAGCTGTTTTTT. The chain carries TRBV7-9 and TRBJ2-2, with D unresolved. The germline CDR1 and CDR2 sequences are SEHNR and FQNEAQ (reference sequence). The CDR3 covers 14 residues. Trimming removed 2 bases from V and 5 bases from J, with 9 bases in between. Filled out from reference TRBV7-9 and TRBJ2-2, the complete variable domain reads DTGVSQNPRHKITKRGQNVTFRCDPISEHNRLYWYRQTLGQGPEFLTYFQNEAQLEKSRLLSDRFSAERPKGSFSTLEIQRTEQGDSAMYLCASSLLQMTGELFFGEGSRLTVL.

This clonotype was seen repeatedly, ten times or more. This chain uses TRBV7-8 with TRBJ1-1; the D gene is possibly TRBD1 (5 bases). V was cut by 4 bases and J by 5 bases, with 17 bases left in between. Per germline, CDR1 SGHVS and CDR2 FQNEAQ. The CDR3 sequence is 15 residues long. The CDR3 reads CASSSAVGGRTEAFF. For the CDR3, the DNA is TGTGCCAGCAGCTCCGCCGTGGGGGGTAGGACTGAAGCTTTCTTT. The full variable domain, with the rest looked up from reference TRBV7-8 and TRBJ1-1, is GAGVSQSPRYKVAKRGQDVALRCDPISGHVSLFWYQQALGQGPEFLTYFQNEAQLDKSGLPSDRFFAERPEGSVSTLKIQRTQQEDSAVYLCASSSAVGGRTEAFFGQGTRLTVV.

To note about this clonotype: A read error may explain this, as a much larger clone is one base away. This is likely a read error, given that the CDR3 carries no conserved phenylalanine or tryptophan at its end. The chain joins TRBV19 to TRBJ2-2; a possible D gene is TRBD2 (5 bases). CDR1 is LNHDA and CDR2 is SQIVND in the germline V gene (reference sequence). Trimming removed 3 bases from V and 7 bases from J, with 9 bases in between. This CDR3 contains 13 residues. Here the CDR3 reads CASSIRGSGELFL. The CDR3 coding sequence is TGTGCCAGTAGTATCCGGGGAAGCGGGGAGCTGTTTCTT.

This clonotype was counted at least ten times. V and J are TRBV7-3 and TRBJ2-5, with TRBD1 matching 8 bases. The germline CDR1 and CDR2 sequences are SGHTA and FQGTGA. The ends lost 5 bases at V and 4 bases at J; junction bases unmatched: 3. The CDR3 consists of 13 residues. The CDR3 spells CASSPGQGETQYF. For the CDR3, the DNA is TGTGCCAGCAGCCCCGGACAGGGAGAGACCCAGTACTTC. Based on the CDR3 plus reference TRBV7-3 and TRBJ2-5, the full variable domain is GAGVSQTPSNKVTEKGKYVELRCDPISGHTALYWYRQSLGQGPEFLIYFQGTGAADDSGLPNDRFFAVRPEGSVSTLKIQRTERGDSAVYLCASSPGQGETQYFGPGTRLLVL.

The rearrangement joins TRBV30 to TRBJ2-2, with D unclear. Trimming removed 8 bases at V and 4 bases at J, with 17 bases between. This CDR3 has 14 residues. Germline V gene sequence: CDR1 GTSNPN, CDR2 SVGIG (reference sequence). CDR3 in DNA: TGTGCCAGCTCTAGAGGCCCTGGCACCGGGGAGCTGTTTTTT. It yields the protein CASSRGPGTGELFF.

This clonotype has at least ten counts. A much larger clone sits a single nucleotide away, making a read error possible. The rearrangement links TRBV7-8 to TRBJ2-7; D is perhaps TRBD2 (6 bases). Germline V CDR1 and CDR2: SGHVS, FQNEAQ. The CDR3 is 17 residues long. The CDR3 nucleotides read TGTGCCAGCAGCACCAGGGTGAGGGGAGGACTTTCCTACGAGCGGTACTTC. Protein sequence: CASSTRVRGGLSYERYF. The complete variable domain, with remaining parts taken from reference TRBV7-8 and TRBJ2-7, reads GAGVSQSPRYKVAKRGQDVALRCDPISGHVSLFWYQQALGQGPEFLTYFQNEAQLDKSGLPSDRFFAERPEGSVSTLKIQRTQQEDSAVYLCASSTRVRGGLSYERYFGPGTRLTVT.

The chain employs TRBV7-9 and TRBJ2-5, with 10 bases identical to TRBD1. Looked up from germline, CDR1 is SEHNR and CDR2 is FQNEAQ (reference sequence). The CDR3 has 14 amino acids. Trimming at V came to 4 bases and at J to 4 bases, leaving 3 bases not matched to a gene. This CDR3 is CASSSRTGGETQYF. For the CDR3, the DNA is TGTGCCAGCAGCTCACGGACAGGGGGAGAGACCCAGTACTTC.

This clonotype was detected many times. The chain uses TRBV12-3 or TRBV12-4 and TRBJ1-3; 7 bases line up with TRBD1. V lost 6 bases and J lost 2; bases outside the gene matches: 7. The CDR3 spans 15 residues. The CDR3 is CASSPQGLAGNTIYF. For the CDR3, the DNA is TGTGCCAGCAGCCCACAGGGGCTGGCTGGAAACACCATATATTTT.

The DNA for the CDR3 is TGCAGCGGGGGAACTAATTCCTACGAGCAGTACTTC. This gives the protein CSGGTNSYEQYF. The chain joins TRBV29-1 to TRBJ2-7; D uncertain. Germline V gene lookup returns CDR1 SQVTM and CDR2 ANQGSEA. The V end was cut by 7 bases, the J end by 1 base, with 11 bases between. The CDR3 runs to 12 residues.

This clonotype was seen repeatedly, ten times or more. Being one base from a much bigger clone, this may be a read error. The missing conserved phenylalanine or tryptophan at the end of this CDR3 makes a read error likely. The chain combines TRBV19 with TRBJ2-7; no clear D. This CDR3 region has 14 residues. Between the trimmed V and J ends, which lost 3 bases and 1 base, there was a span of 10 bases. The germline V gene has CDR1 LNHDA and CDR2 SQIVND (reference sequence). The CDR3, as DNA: TGTGCCAGTAGTATTAAATCCTTTTCCTACGAGCAGTACCTC. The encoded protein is CASSIKSFSYEQYL.

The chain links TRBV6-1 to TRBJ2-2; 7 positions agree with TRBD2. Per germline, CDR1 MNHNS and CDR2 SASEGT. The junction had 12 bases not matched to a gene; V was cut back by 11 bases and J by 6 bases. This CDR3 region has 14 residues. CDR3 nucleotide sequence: TGTGCCGCCGGGGCGGCGGGAGTGGCCGGGGAGCTGTTTTTT. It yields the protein CAAGAAGVAGELFF.

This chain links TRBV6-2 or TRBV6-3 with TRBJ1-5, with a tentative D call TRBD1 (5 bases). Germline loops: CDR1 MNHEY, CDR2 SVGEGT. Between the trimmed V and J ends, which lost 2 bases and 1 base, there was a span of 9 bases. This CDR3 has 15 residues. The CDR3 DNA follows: TGTGCCAGCAGTTACGGGGGGTCGAGCAATCAGCCCCAGCATTTT. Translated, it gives CASSYGGSSNQPQHF.

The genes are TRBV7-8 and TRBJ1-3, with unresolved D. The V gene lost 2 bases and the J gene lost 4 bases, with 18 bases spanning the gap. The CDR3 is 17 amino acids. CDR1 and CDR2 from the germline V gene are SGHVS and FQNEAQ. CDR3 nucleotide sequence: TGTGCCAGCAGCTTACCAACTCCCGGCGGCGCGGGAAACACCATATATTTT. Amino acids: CASSLPTPGGAGNTIYF.

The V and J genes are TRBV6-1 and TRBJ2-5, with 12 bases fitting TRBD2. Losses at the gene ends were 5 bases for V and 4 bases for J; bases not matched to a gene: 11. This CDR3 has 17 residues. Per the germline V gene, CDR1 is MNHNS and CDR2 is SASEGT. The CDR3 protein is CASSSWTSGIFSETQYF. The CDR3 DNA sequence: TGTGCCAGCAGTAGCTGGACTAGCGGGATATTCTCAGAGACCCAGTACTTC.

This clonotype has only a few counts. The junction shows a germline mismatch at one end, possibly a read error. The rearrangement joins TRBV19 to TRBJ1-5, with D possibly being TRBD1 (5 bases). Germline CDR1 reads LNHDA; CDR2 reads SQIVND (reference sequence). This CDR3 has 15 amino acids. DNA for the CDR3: TGTGCCAGTAGTATGGGGGGTAAAGGCAATCAGCCCCGGCATTTT. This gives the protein CASSMGGKGNQPRHF.

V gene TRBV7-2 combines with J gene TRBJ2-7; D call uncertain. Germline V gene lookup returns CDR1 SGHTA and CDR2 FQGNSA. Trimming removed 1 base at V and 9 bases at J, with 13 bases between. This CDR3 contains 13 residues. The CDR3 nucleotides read TGTGCCAGCAGCTTAGGAGCTGGGTCGGCGCAGTACTTC. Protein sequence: CASSLGAGSAQYF.

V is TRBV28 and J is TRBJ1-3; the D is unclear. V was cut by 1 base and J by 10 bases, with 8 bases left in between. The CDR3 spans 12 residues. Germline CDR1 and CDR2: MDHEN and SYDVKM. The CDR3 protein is CASSLFGSTIYF. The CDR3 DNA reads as TGTGCCAGCAGTTTATTTGGCTCGACCATATATTTT. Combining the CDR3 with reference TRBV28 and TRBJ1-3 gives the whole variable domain DVKVTQSSRYLVKRTGEKVFLECVQDMDHENMFWYRQDPGLGLRLIYFSYDVKMKEKGDIPEGYSVSREKKERFSLILESASTNQTSMYLCASSLFGSTIYFGEGSWLTVV.